The sample holds many counts of the clone carrying this T cell receptor beta chain. These data come from a study of regulatory T cells in long-lasting Graves disease. Sequencing libraries for TCR beta were prepared with iRepertoire HTBI primers and Arm-PCR of CDR3 regions. MiXCR, applied by TCRdb to the multiplex PCR reads, yields one record per CDR3 protein. The repertoire holds around 500,000 distinct CDR3 sequences, roughly 13% seen once, with roughly 9.7% in the top ten. Time point denoted: newly diagnosed GD, antithyroid drugs for less than 3 months. RNA extracted from PBMCs served as the sequencing template. The CDR3 has 13 amino acids. Trimming left V 3 bases short and J 7 bases short, with 10 bases between. A further study also used this sample, focusing on T cells in Graves' hyperthyroidism and ophthalmopathy. From that study: Graves' hyperthyroidism showing no ophthalmopathy progression within 18 months was considered stable. Using 13 V-J features, a model discriminated ophthalmopathy from stable hyperthyroidism.

The TCR was taken from a man under 40 with Graves disease. This chain uses TRBV12-3 or TRBV12-4 with TRBJ2-1, with D tentatively TRBD2 (6 bases). This material consisted of peripheral blood mononuclear cells (PBMCs), taken at new diagnosis, from a patient treated with antithyroid drugs. The CDR3 bases are TGTGCCAGCAGTTTTTTACGGGGGAATGAGCAGTTCTTC. Residues: CASSFLRGNEQFF.